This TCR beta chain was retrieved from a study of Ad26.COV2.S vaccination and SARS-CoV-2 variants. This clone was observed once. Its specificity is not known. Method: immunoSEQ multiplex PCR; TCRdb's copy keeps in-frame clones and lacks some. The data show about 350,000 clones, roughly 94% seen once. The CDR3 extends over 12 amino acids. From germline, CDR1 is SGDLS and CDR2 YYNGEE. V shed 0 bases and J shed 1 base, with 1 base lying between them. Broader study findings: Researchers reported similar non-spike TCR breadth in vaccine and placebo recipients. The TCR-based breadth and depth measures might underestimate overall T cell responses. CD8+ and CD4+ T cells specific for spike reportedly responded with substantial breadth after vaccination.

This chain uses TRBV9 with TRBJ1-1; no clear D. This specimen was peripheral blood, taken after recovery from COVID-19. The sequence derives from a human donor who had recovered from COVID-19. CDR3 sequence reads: CASSVANTEAFF. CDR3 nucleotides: TGTGCCAGCAGCGTAGCGAACACTGAAGCTTTCTTT.